This T cell receptor beta chain is from a study of beta chain features in type 1 diabetes. Study in general: Patients were similar to healthy donors in age and gender (as well as in cell yields). Study-wide results and caveats: For Type 1 diabetes patients, all four CD4+ subsets carried TCRB CDR3s that were moderately but significantly shorter. Type 1 diabetes patients showed fewer insertions and more deletions at VDJ junctions. cDNA-based sequencing might over-represent cells highly expressing TCR.

What was sequenced were expressed TCRB transcripts, since all of the isolated RNA had been reverse transcribed. Profiled with immunoSEQ multiplex PCR; TCRdb holds only in-frame clones, not every one. The table shows under 200,000 clones, with 10% to 13% occurring only once. This clone was seen a handful of times. Its specificity is not known. The CDR3 spans 16 residues. The chain links TRBV1 to TRBJ2-2; TRBD2 was called by the table and not checked on the DNA. TRBV1 is a recognized pseudogene. The sequence came from a man aged 30 to 39 with type 1 diabetes. Input material: central memory CD4+ T cells from blood. The CDR3 sequence is CTSSQGPAGDTGELFF. The CDR3 region has the DNA TGCACCAGCAGCCAAGGGCCAGCGGGGGACACCGGGGAGCTGTTTTTT.